A selection of T cell receptor beta chains follows, all from one sample in a study of Graves' ophthalmopathy and Graves' hyperthyroidism. TCRdb reanalysed the multiplex PCR reads using MiXCR and keeps one entry per CDR3 protein. The data show around 660,000 distinct CDR3 sequences, 35% to 50% seen once. Sequencing was done on a sample of peripheral blood. The receptors were gathered from an adult man with Graves' ophthalmopathy. Each CDR3 is given with its conserved first and last residue. A D gene is named only where the DNA matches it firmly. Part of the rows lack a size; the others show once, few, many or a class for expanded clones.

TRBV11-2,TRBJ2-5,-,15,TRBD1,TGTGCCAGCAGCTTGAACAGGGGTATCCAAGAGACCCAGTACTTC,CASSLNRGIQETQYF
TRBV7-3,TRBJ2-2,many,14,-,TGTGCCAGCAGCTTGGGTGTCGCGAGCGGGGAGCTGTTTTTT,CASSLGVASGELFF
TRBV27,TRBJ2-5,-,15,TRBD1,TGTGCCAGCTCATGGACAGGGGCGGCGTTCGAGACCCAGTACTTC,CASSWTGAAFETQYF
TRBV20-1,TRBJ1-6,-,15,TRBD1,TGCAGTGTTCAAGGACAGGGGGTGGTTAATTCACCCCTCCACTTT,CSVQGQGVVNSPLHF
TRBV12-3/TRBV12-4,TRBJ1-5,many,17,-,TGTGCCAGCAGTTTAGCAGATGGCAGGGGAATCGGCCAGCCCCAGCATTTT,CASSLADGRGIGQPQHF
TRBV29-1,TRBJ2-7,many,11,-,TGCAGCGTTGGTCAGGGCAACGAGCAGTACTTC,CSVGQGNEQYF
TRBV7-2,TRBJ1-2,many,15,-,TGTGCCAGCAGCTTAAGCAGGGGCGCAGGCTATGGCTACACCTTC,CASSLSRGAGYGYTF
TRBV24-1,TRBJ2-7,-,16,TRBD2,TGTGCCACCAGTGACCCGGGAGGCTCGAACACCGGGGAGCTGTACTTC,CATSDPGGSNTGELYF
TRBV25-1,TRBJ2-7,many,13,TRBD2,TGTGCCAGTGGGGGACTAGCGGGGTTGGAGCAGTACTTC,CASGGLAGLEQYF
TRBV11-3,TRBJ2-3,-,17,TRBD2,TGTGCCAGCAGCTTGGGGCTAGCGGGGGCCAGCACAGATACGCAGTATTTT,CASSLGLAGASTDTQYF
TRBV2,TRBJ1-2,-,12,-,TGTGCCAGCGGTGGGGTCTGTGAAAACTACGCCTTC,CASGGVCENYAF
TRBV27,TRBJ1-1,few,13,-,TGTGCCAGCAGTTTCCAGGAGGACACTGAAGCTTTCTTT,CASSFQEDTEAFF
TRBV29-1,TRBJ2-1,few,15,TRBD2,TGCAGCGTGCTTACCCTAGCGGTCCTACACAATGAGCAGTTCTTC,CSVLTLAVLHNEQFF
TRBV7-9,TRBJ1-5,-,18,-,TGTGCCAGCAGCTTAGCAGCCGGGAGCGAGGTGAGCAATCAGCCCCAGCATTTT,CASSLAAGSEVSNQPQHF
TRBV20-1,TRBJ1-2,many,12,TRBD1,TGCAGTGCTTCAGGGGGCGTCTATGGCTACACCTTC,CSASGGVYGYTF
TRBV5-5,TRBJ1-2,-,16,TRBD1,TGTGCCAGCAGCCGCGGGACAGGGGATATAGGGGGTGGCTACACCTTC,CASSRGTGDIGGGYTF
TRBV14,TRBJ2-7,many,13,-,TGTGCCAGCAGCCAAGCTAGTGCCTACGAGCAGTACTTC,CASSQASAYEQYF
TRBV5-5,TRBJ2-6,many,16,TRBD1,TGTGCCAGCAGCTGGACAGGGGGCGCTGGGGCCAACGTCCTGACTTTC,CASSWTGGAGANVLTF
TRBV9,TRBJ2-1,-,15,-,TGTGCCAGCAGCGTAGGGGGTCCGTTATACAATGAGCAGTTCTTC,CASSVGGPLYNEQFF
TRBV29-1,TRBJ2-5,-,16,TRBD1,TGCAGCGTTGGAAGGTGGGGACAGGGTTTCTTAGAGACCCAGTACTTC,CSVGRWGQGFLETQYF
TRBV20-1,TRBJ2-2,-,15,TRBD1,TGCAGTGCTCCACGGACAGGGGATGTGACCGGGGAGCTGTTTTTT,CSAPRTGDVTGELFF
TRBV29-1,TRBJ2-5,-,15,TRBD1,TGCAGCGTTGTCGCGACAGGGGGCCGAGATGAGACCCAGTACTTC,CSVVATGGRDETQYF
TRBV7-2,TRBJ2-7,-,14,TRBD1,TGTGCCAGCAGCGGGGGACAGAGCTCCTACGAGCAGTACTTC,CASSGGQSSYEQYF
TRBV29-1,TRBJ1-5,-,15,TRBD1,TGCAGCGTTGGAAGGGACAGAAATAGCAATCAGCCCCAGCATTTT,CSVGRDRNSNQPQHF
TRBV20-1,TRBJ2-5,many,14,-,TGCAGTGCTAGAAATCGACTAGTTCTTGAGACCCAGTACTTC,CSARNRLVLETQYF
TRBV9,TRBJ1-1,few,14,-,TGTGCCAGCAGCGTAGCCCCGGGGAACACTGAAGCTTTCTTT,CASSVAPGNTEAFF
TRBV29-1,TRBJ2-7,-,14,TRBD1,TGCAGCGTGGTTGGACAGGGATCGGCCTACGAGCAGTACTTC,CSVVGQGSAYEQYF
TRBV7-9,TRBJ1-6,-,18,-,TGTGCCAGCAGCTTAGCGCCATGGGTCAGCTCCTATAATTCACCCCTCCACTTT,CASSLAPWVSSYNSPLHF
TRBV9,TRBJ2-7,few,14,-,TGTGCCAGCAGTTACGAGGGAGACTCCTACGAGCAGTACTTC,CASSYEGDSYEQYF
TRBV13,TRBJ2-3,-,12,-,TGTGCCAGCAGCTTATACCCAGATACGCAGTATTTT,CASSLYPDTQYF
TRBV20-1,TRBJ1-5,-,15,TRBD1,TGCAGTGCTACGACAGGGTATGATCTCAATCAGCCCCAGCATTTT,CSATTGYDLNQPQHF
TRBV6-5,TRBJ1-3,-,15,-,TGTGCCAGCAGTTACTCCAAAGGGCCTGGAAACACCATATATTTT,CASSYSKGPGNTIYF
TRBV5-4,TRBJ2-5,many,15,TRBD2,TGTGCCAGCAGCACGGGCGGGGGGGCCGTGGAGACCCAGTACTTC,CASSTGGGAVETQYF
TRBV12-3/TRBV12-4,TRBJ1-6,many,14,-,TGTGCCAGCAGTTTCGGCAGGGGTGGTTCACCCCTCCACTTT,CASSFGRGGSPLHF
TRBV29-1,TRBJ1-2,-,13,TRBD1,TGCAGCGTGGACGGGACAGGCTACTATGGCTACACCTTC,CSVDGTGYYGYTF
TRBV6-6,TRBJ2-5,many,15,TRBD2,TGTGCCAGCAGTGACCTGACTAGCGGGGGGGACCGGAATTACTTC,CASSDLTSGGDRNYF
TRBV2,TRBJ2-5,-,15,TRBD1,TGTGCCAGCTCCCCCCGGACAGGGCCGGGTGAGACCCAGTACTTC,CASSPRTGPGETQYF
TRBV25-1,TRBJ2-2,few,17,-,TGTGCCAGCAGTGAATTCCAGGACATAGGGGGAACTAGGGAGCTGTTTTTT,CASSEFQDIGGTRELFF
TRBV30,TRBJ1-5,-,14,-,TGTGCCTGGAGTGTACAAACGGGGAATCAGCCCCAGCATTTT,CAWSVQTGNQPQHF
TRBV5-1,TRBJ2-7,-,14,-,TGCGCCAGCAGCTCCACTTGGGGCTACTACGAGCAGTACTTC,CASSSTWGYYEQYF
TRBV7-6,TRBJ2-5,-,12,-,TGTGCCAGCAACTTAGACCGAAATGGCCAGTACTTC,CASNLDRNGQYF
TRBV24-1,TRBJ1-5,-,15,-,TGTGCCAGCAGGGTGCCCGGGACGGTAAATCAGCCCCAGCATTTT,CASRVPGTVNQPQHF
TRBV2,TRBJ2-1,once,14,TRBD1,TGTGCCAGCAGTAGAGGACAGGGGAAGAATGAGCAGTTCTTC,CASSRGQGKNEQFF
TRBV20-1,TRBJ2-5,many,14,TRBD1,TGCAGTGCTAGGGGAGACAGGGAGTGGGAGACCCAGTACTTC,CSARGDREWETQYF
TRBV2,TRBJ2-7,many,13,TRBD1,TGTGCCAGCTCCGGGACAGGAACCTACGAGCAGTACTTC,CASSGTGTYEQYF
TRBV5-5,TRBJ2-5,-,15,TRBD1,TGTGCCAGCAGCTTGGCGACAGGGTCTGGAGAGACCCAGTACTTC,CASSLATGSGETQYF
TRBV5-8,TRBJ1-1,many,15,-,TGTGCCAGCAGCACGACGGCTCTCATGAACACTGAAGCTTTCTTT,CASSTTALMNTEAFF
TRBV7-2,TRBJ2-2,-,17,TRBD1,TGTGCCAGCAGCTTAGCGTACAGGGGTGGGGACACCGGGGAGCTGTTTTTT,CASSLAYRGGDTGELFF
TRBV6-6,TRBJ1-1,many,13,-,TGTGCCAGCAGCCCCGGACAGCACACTGAAGCTTTCTTT,CASSPGQHTEAFF
TRBV2,TRBJ1-2,-,13,-,TGTGCCAGCAGTGATTGGGGGTTGGATGGCTACACCTTC,CASSDWGLDGYTF
TRBV25-1,TRBJ2-7,-,13,-,TGTGCCAGCAGTGAACAGGGCGTGTACGAGCAGTACTTC,CASSEQGVYEQYF
TRBV19,TRBJ2-7,many,13,TRBD2,TGTGCGACCCGCCCCGCGGGAGCTGAGGAGCAGTACTTC,CATRPAGAEEQYF